This is a list of T cell receptor beta chains from one sample in a study of OX40 agonist ivuxolimab in advanced cancers. Measured with immunoSEQ multiplex PCR; TCRdb has only the in-frame clones, and not every one. This sample has about 77,000 clones, with around nine tenths found just once. The material sequenced was CD4+ or CD8+ T cells sorted from blood, taken in a trial of the OX40 agonist ivuxolimab. These TCRs come from an adult with an advanced solid tumor such as melanoma, head and neck, liver or kidney cancer. Both conserved end residues are part of each CDR3. A D gene is named only where the DNA matches it firmly. For some rows the clone size is stated as once, few or many, or as a class when expanded; others skip it.

cdr3_aa: CASSPSRGRDYGYTF; cdr3_nt: TGTGCCAGCTCACCGAGCCGGGGGCGCGACTATGGCTACACCTTC; j_call: TRBJ1-2; clone_size: .; v_call: TRBV18; d_call: .
cdr3_aa: CASSGTSGGSDTQYF; cdr3_nt: TGTGCCAGCAGTGGGACTAGCGGGGGGTCGGATACGCAGTATTTT; j_call: TRBJ2-3; clone_size: .; v_call: TRBV28; d_call: TRBD2
cdr3_aa: CATSRGRDRAIVETQYF; cdr3_nt: TGTGCCACCAGCAGAGGAAGGGACAGGGCCATCGTGGAGACCCAGTACTTC; j_call: TRBJ2-5; clone_size: .; v_call: TRBV15; d_call: TRBD1
cdr3_aa: CASSSGQGAYGYTF; cdr3_nt: TGTGCCAGCAGTTCGGGACAGGGGGCGTATGGCTACACCTTC; j_call: TRBJ1-2; clone_size: .; v_call: TRBV28; d_call: TRBD1
cdr3_aa: CASSLRGGGDEQFF; cdr3_nt: TGTGCCAGCAGCCTCCGGGGAGGGGGTGATGAGCAGTTCTTC; j_call: TRBJ2-1; clone_size: .; v_call: TRBV11-2; d_call: .
cdr3_aa: CASSQGLDRATNEKLFF; cdr3_nt: TGCGCCAGCAGCCAGGGGTTGGACAGAGCAACTAATGAAAAACTGTTTTTT; j_call: TRBJ1-4; clone_size: .; v_call: TRBV4-3; d_call: .
cdr3_aa: CASRARSGGFYGYTF; cdr3_nt: TGTGCCAGCAGGGCCCGGAGTGGGGGTTTTTATGGCTACACCTTC; j_call: TRBJ1-2; clone_size: .; v_call: TRBV2; d_call: .
cdr3_aa: CASRLDRVNTEAFF; cdr3_nt: TGTGCCAGCAGATTGGACAGGGTGAACACTGAAGCTTTCTTT; j_call: TRBJ1-1; clone_size: .; v_call: TRBV28; d_call: TRBD1
cdr3_aa: CASSVDTEQFF; cdr3_nt: TGCGCCAGCAGCGTGGACACGGAGCAGTTCTTC; j_call: TRBJ2-1; clone_size: .; v_call: TRBV5-1; d_call: .
cdr3_aa: CASSPTSGGITGELFF; cdr3_nt: TGTGCCAGCAGCCCTACTAGCGGGGGGATCACCGGGGAGCTGTTTTTT; j_call: TRBJ2-2; clone_size: .; v_call: TRBV7-7; d_call: TRBD2
cdr3_aa: CASSLLAYTGELFF; cdr3_nt: TGTGCCAGCAGCTTATTAGCGTACACCGGGGAGCTGTTTTTT; j_call: TRBJ2-2; clone_size: once; v_call: TRBV7-2; d_call: .
cdr3_aa: CASKDQLLIQPQHF; cdr3_nt: TGTGCCAGTAAGGATCAGCTACTCATTCAGCCCCAGCATTTT; j_call: TRBJ1-5; clone_size: once; v_call: TRBV19; d_call: .
cdr3_aa: CASSHTYNSPLHF; cdr3_nt: TGTGCCAGCAGCCATACCTATAATTCACCCCTCCACTTT; j_call: TRBJ1-6; clone_size: .; v_call: TRBV14; d_call: .
cdr3_aa: CASTSRWPNETQYF; cdr3_nt: TGTGCCAGCACCTCAAGATGGCCAAACGAGACCCAGTACTTC; j_call: TRBJ2-5; clone_size: .; v_call: TRBV7-9; d_call: .
cdr3_aa: CATWDRGYEQYF; cdr3_nt: TGTGCCACCTGGGACAGGGGCTACGAGCAGTACTTC; j_call: TRBJ2-7; clone_size: .; v_call: TRBV6-5; d_call: TRBD1
cdr3_aa: CASTLTAGLDTGELFF; cdr3_nt: TGTGCCAGCACTCTTACGGCGGGGCTCGACACCGGGGAGCTGTTTTTT; j_call: TRBJ2-2; clone_size: .; v_call: TRBV7-9; d_call: .
cdr3_aa: CSASGGGHEYF; cdr3_nt: TGCAGTGCTTCGGGTGGGGGACACGAGTACTTC; j_call: TRBJ2-4; clone_size: .; v_call: TRBV20-1; d_call: .
cdr3_aa: CASSPGPGYTEAFF; cdr3_nt: TGTGCCAGCAGTCCTGGGCCCGGGTACACTGAAGCTTTCTTT; j_call: TRBJ1-1; clone_size: .; v_call: TRBV28; d_call: .
cdr3_aa: CASSSGQLNQPQHF; cdr3_nt: TGCGCCAGCAGTTCCGGACAGCTGAATCAGCCCCAGCATTTT; j_call: TRBJ1-5; clone_size: .; v_call: TRBV5-1; d_call: .
cdr3_aa: CAIVAGDETQYF; cdr3_nt: TGTGCCATCGTAGCGGGGGACGAGACCCAGTACTTC; j_call: TRBJ2-5; clone_size: .; v_call: TRBV2; d_call: TRBD2
cdr3_aa: CASSGDLGEAFF; cdr3_nt: TGTGCCAGCTCAGGAGACCTGGGCGAAGCTTTCTTT; j_call: TRBJ1-1; clone_size: .; v_call: TRBV18; d_call: .
cdr3_aa: CASSEGLAGDVEQYF; cdr3_nt: TGTGCCAGCAGTGAAGGACTAGCGGGAGACGTCGAGCAGTACTTC; j_call: TRBJ2-7; clone_size: .; v_call: TRBV6-1; d_call: TRBD2
cdr3_aa: CASSARGSNTGELFF; cdr3_nt: TGTGCCAGCAGCGCCAGGGGGTCGAACACCGGGGAGCTGTTTTTT; j_call: TRBJ2-2; clone_size: medium-sized; v_call: TRBV9; d_call: TRBD1
cdr3_aa: CASSEVKGPRNQPQHF; cdr3_nt: TGTGCCAGCAGTGAAGTAAAGGGGCCGCGCAATCAGCCCCAGCATTTT; j_call: TRBJ1-5; clone_size: .; v_call: TRBV6-1; d_call: .
cdr3_aa: CASSLQAGGRAEAFF; cdr3_nt: TGCGCCAGCAGCTTGCAAGCAGGGGGGCGCGCTGAAGCTTTCTTT; j_call: TRBJ1-1; clone_size: .; v_call: TRBV5-1; d_call: TRBD1
cdr3_aa: CASSLGAGAAGELFF; cdr3_nt: TGTGCCAGCAGCTTAGGAGCAGGGGCGGCCGGGGAGCTGTTTTTT; j_call: TRBJ2-2; clone_size: .; v_call: TRBV7-6; d_call: .
cdr3_aa: CASSLSQRGARASGANVLTF; cdr3_nt: TGCGCCAGCAGCTTGTCCCAGCGGGGGGCTCGGGCGTCTGGGGCCAACGTCCTGACTTTC; j_call: TRBJ2-6; clone_size: .; v_call: TRBV5-1; d_call: TRBD2
cdr3_aa: CATRLRGGVGTEAFF; cdr3_nt: TGTGCCACCAGGCTCAGAGGGGGGGTTGGCACTGAAGCTTTCTTT; j_call: TRBJ1-1; clone_size: .; v_call: TRBV15; d_call: .
cdr3_aa: CASSAQAPGLLYNEQFF; cdr3_nt: TGTGCCAGCAGCGCCCAAGCCCCGGGACTACTCTACAATGAGCAGTTCTTC; j_call: TRBJ2-1; clone_size: .; v_call: TRBV9; d_call: TRBD2
cdr3_aa: CASSIDSGTGGEQYF; cdr3_nt: TGTGCCAGTAGTATAGATTCCGGGACAGGCGGCGAGCAGTACTTC; j_call: TRBJ2-7; clone_size: few; v_call: TRBV19; d_call: TRBD1
cdr3_aa: CSVEGLASSTDTQYF; cdr3_nt: TGCAGCGTTGAAGGACTAGCATCTAGCACAGATACGCAGTATTTT; j_call: TRBJ2-3; clone_size: .; v_call: TRBV29-1; d_call: TRBD2
cdr3_aa: CASSFLGQGADGYTF; cdr3_nt: TGCGCCAGCAGCTTCCTGGGACAGGGGGCAGATGGCTACACCTTC; j_call: TRBJ1-2; clone_size: .; v_call: TRBV5-1; d_call: TRBD1
cdr3_aa: CASSGLAGGRKNIQYF; cdr3_nt: TGTGCCAGCAGTGGACTAGCGGGAGGGCGGAAAAACATTCAGTACTTC; j_call: TRBJ2-4; clone_size: once; v_call: TRBV27; d_call: TRBD2
cdr3_aa: CASRRQEAGPGELFF; cdr3_nt: TGTGCCAGCAGAAGACAAGAGGCAGGGCCCGGGGAGCTGTTTTTT; j_call: TRBJ2-2; clone_size: .; v_call: TRBV6-6; d_call: .
cdr3_aa: CASSLDRQYNEQFF; cdr3_nt: TGTGCCAGTAGTTTGGACAGGCAATACAATGAGCAGTTCTTC; j_call: TRBJ2-1; clone_size: few; v_call: TRBV19; d_call: TRBD1
cdr3_aa: CASSHLTGTGGSGANVLTF; cdr3_nt: TGCGCCAGCAGCCACCTGACCGGGACAGGGGGCTCTGGGGCCAACGTCCTGACTTTC; j_call: TRBJ2-6; clone_size: .; v_call: TRBV4-3; d_call: TRBD1
cdr3_aa: CASSFLSGAEGETQYF; cdr3_nt: TGCGCCAGCAGCTTTTTGTCGGGGGCTGAGGGAGAGACCCAGTACTTC; j_call: TRBJ2-5; clone_size: few; v_call: TRBV5-1; d_call: .
cdr3_aa: CASSVSGTSTDTQYF; cdr3_nt: TGTGCCAGCAGCGTTAGCGGGACTAGCACAGATACGCAGTATTTT; j_call: TRBJ2-3; clone_size: .; v_call: TRBV9; d_call: TRBD2
cdr3_aa: CASSLESTGELFF; cdr3_nt: TGTGCCAGCAGCTTAGAGAGCACCGGGGAGCTGTTTTTT; j_call: TRBJ2-2; clone_size: .; v_call: TRBV7-7; d_call: .
cdr3_aa: CASSRRPRTNEKLFF; cdr3_nt: TGTGCCAGCAGCCGTCGGCCGAGAACTAATGAAAAACTGTTTTTT; j_call: TRBJ1-4; clone_size: .; v_call: TRBV5-4; d_call: .
cdr3_aa: CASSETFQETQYF; cdr3_nt: TGTGCCAGCAGTGAGACTTTCCAAGAGACCCAGTACTTC; j_call: TRBJ2-5; clone_size: .; v_call: TRBV2; d_call: .
cdr3_aa: CASSHGQTYEQYF; cdr3_nt: TGTGCCAGCAGCCACGGACAAACCTACGAGCAGTACTTC; j_call: TRBJ2-7; clone_size: few; v_call: TRBV11-1; d_call: .
cdr3_aa: CASRAGGIGNEQFF; cdr3_nt: TGTGCCAGCAGGGCCGGGGGAATCGGCAATGAGCAGTTCTTC; j_call: TRBJ2-1; clone_size: .; v_call: TRBV28; d_call: .
cdr3_aa: CASSPLDKKNIQYF; cdr3_nt: TGTGCCAGCTCACCACTAGACAAGAAAAACATTCAGTACTTC; j_call: TRBJ2-4; clone_size: once; v_call: TRBV18; d_call: .
cdr3_aa: CASSPGQITDTQYF; cdr3_nt: TGCGCCAGCAGCCCCGGACAGATCACAGATACGCAGTATTTT; j_call: TRBJ2-3; clone_size: .; v_call: TRBV5-1; d_call: .
cdr3_aa: CASSLRRGRGVSGNTIYF; cdr3_nt: TGTGCCAGCAGTTTGCGGCGGGGCCGGGGCGTCTCTGGAAACACCATATATTTT; j_call: TRBJ1-3; clone_size: .; v_call: TRBV27; d_call: .
cdr3_aa: CASRVGQGTGNTIYF; cdr3_nt: TGTGCCAGTAGGGTTGGGCAGGGGACTGGAAACACCATATATTTT; j_call: TRBJ1-3; clone_size: few; v_call: TRBV19; d_call: .
cdr3_aa: CASGKRERGTDTQYF; cdr3_nt: TGTGCCAGCGGTAAGCGGGAGCGGGGCACAGATACGCAGTATTTT; j_call: TRBJ2-3; clone_size: .; v_call: TRBV25-1; d_call: TRBD2
cdr3_aa: CASSLGTGPSGNTIYF; cdr3_nt: TGCGCCAGCAGCTTGGGGACAGGGCCCTCTGGAAACACCATATATTTT; j_call: TRBJ1-3; clone_size: .; v_call: TRBV5-1; d_call: TRBD1
cdr3_aa: CAIRGTSGKFCYEQYF; cdr3_nt: TGTGCCATCAGGGGTACTTCAGGGAAATTTTGCTACGAGCAGTACTTC; j_call: TRBJ2-7; clone_size: .; v_call: TRBV10-3; d_call: .
cdr3_aa: CASSADRVQPQHF; cdr3_nt: TGTGCCAGTAGTGCTGACAGGGTTCAGCCCCAGCATTTT; j_call: TRBJ1-5; clone_size: .; v_call: TRBV19; d_call: TRBD1
cdr3_aa: CASSFWPGGAGNQPQHF; cdr3_nt: TGTGCCAGCAGCTTCTGGCCAGGGGGCGCGGGCAATCAGCCCCAGCATTTT; j_call: TRBJ1-5; clone_size: .; v_call: TRBV7-8; d_call: TRBD1
cdr3_aa: CASSQTRAAEAFF; cdr3_nt: TGTGCCAGCAGTCAAACTCGGGCGGCTGAAGCTTTCTTT; j_call: TRBJ1-1; clone_size: .; v_call: TRBV14; d_call: .
cdr3_aa: CASSLGGVGTEAFF; cdr3_nt: TGTGCCAGCAGCTTGGGTGGGGTTGGAACTGAAGCTTTCTTT; j_call: TRBJ1-1; clone_size: few; v_call: TRBV5-8; d_call: .
cdr3_aa: CAWAYRQAGHGYTF; cdr3_nt: TGTGCCTGGGCTTATCGACAGGCCGGCCATGGCTACACCTTC; j_call: TRBJ1-2; clone_size: .; v_call: TRBV30; d_call: .